This T cell receptor beta chain appears in the sequencing data of a study of T cells in Graves' hyperthyroidism and ophthalmopathy. Amplification of TCR beta CDR3 regions used RNA as the template. An initial round of RT-PCR targeting the TCR CDR3 relied on the HTBI primer set. TCRdb reanalysed the multiplex PCR reads using MiXCR and keeps one entry per CDR3 protein. In the table there are roughly 740,000 distinct CDR3 sequences, roughly 15% of which are singletons. This clonotype was seen ten or more times. The V and J ends lost 3 bases and 4 bases, in that order; junction bases with no gene match: 9. The CDR3 extends over 15 amino acids. Germline CDR1 is DFQATT and CDR2 is SNEGSKA (reference sequence).

Sequenced material: blood. This clonotype originated in a man younger than 35 with Graves' hyperthyroidism. This sequence joins TRBV20-1 and TRBJ2-5, with 9 nucleotides matching TRBD2. CDR3 sequence (DNA): TGCAGTGCTAGGATCGCGGGAGGGCCCCCAGAGACCCAGTACTTC. Its protein is CSARIAGGPPETQYF.